The 13 T cell receptor beta chains listed next were all sequenced from one sample in a study of technical replicates of blood from several donors. The assay was immunoSEQ multiplex PCR, and TCRdb's table has in-frame clones only and misses some. The table shows 80,000 to 95,000 clones, with 94% occurring only once. Sequencing was performed on T cells isolated from PBMCs. These receptors were obtained from a human donor in good health.

The chain joins TRBV4-1 to TRBJ2-7, with TRBD1 matching 7 bases. CDR1 is MGHRA, CDR2 YSYEKL, per germline. This CDR3 region has 15 residues. Trimming cost V 0 bases and J 2 bases; bases outside gene matches: 4. CDR3 residues: CASSQDWTGTYEQYF. CDR3 nucleotide sequence: TGCGCCAGCAGCCAAGATTGGACAGGAACCTACGAGCAGTACTTC.

Here the CDR3 DNA reads TGTGCCAGCAGTCAAGCACTAGCGGGAGAAGATACGCAGTATTTT. This translates into CASSQALAGEDTQYF. The chain has TRBV28 and TRBJ2-3, with 11 positions matching TRBD2. This CDR3 has 15 amino acids. CDR1 is MDHEN and CDR2 is SYDVKM in the germline V gene. V lost 5 bases, J lost 5 bases, and 6 bases stayed unmatched.

The V gene is TRBV21-1, the J gene TRBJ2-5; whether TRBD2, the table's D call, matches the DNA was not checked. TRBV21-1 has pseudogene status. The CDR3 extends over 15 amino acids. The CDR3 bases are TGTGCCAGCAGCAAAGGGGGACTAGGTACTGAGACCCAGTACTTC. This sequence encodes CASSKGGLGTETQYF.

V and J are TRBV6-4 and TRBJ1-2; D might be TRBD1 (5 bases). The length of the CDR3 is 15 residues. Trimming pared 0 bases from V and 7 bases from J, leaving 15 bases between. Germline CDR1 reads MRHNA; CDR2 reads SNTAGT. The CDR3 spells CASSDSFREGLGYTF. CDR3 coding DNA: TGTGCCAGCAGTGACTCCTTCAGGGAGGGTCTTGGCTACACCTTC.

J is TRBJ1-2 and V is TRBV5-6, with unresolved D. V dropped 0 bases and J dropped 2 bases, with 5 bases sitting between them. This CDR3 spans 13 amino acids. CDR1 SGHDT and CDR2 YYEEEE come from the germline V gene. The CDR3, as DNA: TGTGCCAGCAGCTTGGTCAGGAACTATGGCTACACCTTC. This sequence encodes CASSLVRNYGYTF.

The J gene is TRBJ2-2, the V gene TRBV7-8, with TRBD2 matching over 7 bases. The CDR3 sequence is 14 residues long. Germline V gene data show CDR1 as SGHVS and CDR2 as FQNEAQ. Trimming took 6 bases from V and 7 from J; bases not matched to a gene: 8. CDR3 in amino acids: CASSPSGSDGELFF. The CDR3 DNA reads TGTGCCAGCAGTCCTAGCGGTTCAGACGGGGAGCTGTTTTTT.

The rearrangement links TRBV19 to TRBJ1-5; D perhaps matches TRBD1 (6 bases). CDR3 length: 14 residues. Trimming stripped 7 bases from V and 9 bases from J, with 19 bases between. The V gene's germline CDR1 is LNHDA and CDR2 SQIVND (reference sequence). The CDR3 is CASTSTRGTGPQHF. CDR3 DNA sequence: TGTGCCAGTACCTCTACTAGGGGGACCGGGCCCCAGCATTTT.

The chain recombines TRBV7-9 with TRBJ1-1; maybe TRBD1 (6 bases). Germline values: CDR1 SEHNR, CDR2 FQNEAQ (reference sequence). CDR3 length: 16 residues. Trimming left V 1 base short and J 4 bases short, with 16 bases between. Here the CDR3 DNA reads TGTGCCAGCAGCTTAGTCGGACAGATTCTCTTCACTGAAGCTTTCTTT. Translating it yields CASSLVGQILFTEAFF.

This clone was counted once. V and J are TRBV6-6 and TRBJ2-2, with 7 bases that match TRBD1. With V trimmed by 6 bases and J by 1 base, 8 bases remained unmatched. This CDR3 contains 16 residues. Germline V gene sequence: CDR1 MNHNY, CDR2 SVGAGI (reference sequence). The CDR3 spells CASRAYGTENTGELFF. The CDR3 bases are TGTGCCAGCAGAGCGTACGGGACAGAGAACACCGGGGAGCTGTTTTTT.

The CDR3 region is CASSWETGSISYEQYF. The CDR3 nucleotides are TGCGCCAGCAGCTGGGAGACAGGATCAATCTCCTACGAGCAGTACTTC. The chain employs TRBV5-1 and TRBJ2-7, with D maybe TRBD1 (6 bases). CDR3 length equals 16 residues. Trimming removed 3 bases from V and 0 bases from J, with 16 bases in between. Per the germline V gene, CDR1 is SGHRS and CDR2 is YFSETQ.

The chain employs TRBV5-1 and TRBJ2-7, with a tentative D call TRBD2 (6 bases). The germline gives CDR1 SGHRS, CDR2 YFSETQ. The CDR3 extends over 16 amino acids. Trimming pared 3 bases from V and 3 bases from J, leaving 19 bases between. CDR3 DNA sequence: TGCGCCAGCAGCTCTAACCGCTTGGTGGAGGGCTACGAGCAGTACTTC. It translates to CASSSNRLVEGYEQYF.

The genes are TRBV7-3 and TRBJ2-5, with 12 positions matching TRBD2. The CDR3 loop spans 16 amino acids. V lost 1 base to trimming and J lost 5 bases; unmatched junction nucleotides: 5. Per germline, CDR1 SGHTA and CDR2 FQGTGA. CDR3 bases: TGTGCCAGCAGCTTAAGCCTAGCGGGGGGGATGGAGACCCAGTACTTC. It is translated as CASSLSLAGGMETQYF. The full variable domain, completed using reference TRBV7-3 and TRBJ2-5, is GAGVSQTPSNKVTEKGKYVELRCDPISGHTALYWYRQSLGQGPEFLIYFQGTGAADDSGLPNDRFFAVRPEGSVSTLKIQRTERGDSAVYLCASSLSLAGGMETQYFGPGTRLLVL.

V gene TRBV7-6 combines with J gene TRBJ1-3; D not resolved. This CDR3 comprises 13 residues. V gave up 1 base and J gave up 8 bases, with 9 bases separating them. The germline V gene encodes CDR1 SGHVS and CDR2 FNYEAQ. DNA for the CDR3: TGTGCCAGCAGCTTAGGAGCGGGCTACACCATATATTTT. Its translation is CASSLGAGYTIYF.